Below, 17 T cell receptor beta chains from the same sample are listed, as sequenced in a study of OX40 agonist ivuxolimab in advanced cancers. Assay used: immunoSEQ multiplex PCR; TCRdb lists only in-frame clones, some missing. Here the sample spans 75,000 to 100,000 clones, approximately 80% being singletons. Sequencing was performed on CD4+ or CD8+ T cells sorted from blood, taken in a trial of the OX40 agonist ivuxolimab. These receptors were obtained from an adult with an advanced solid tumor such as melanoma, head and neck, liver or kidney cancer.

The chain recombines TRBV2 with TRBJ2-7, with D maybe TRBD2 (7 bases). This CDR3 comprises 14 residues. Per the germline V gene, CDR1 is SNHLY and CDR2 is FYNNEI. Trimming stripped 6 bases from V and 4 bases from J, with 16 bases between. In DNA form, the CDR3 reads TGTGCCAGCAGACCCGTAGGGGGAGGGTACGAGCAGTACTTC. Protein: CASRPVGGGYEQYF.

The chain links TRBV7-6 to TRBJ2-1; the D is unclear. Per the germline V gene, CDR1 is SGHVS and CDR2 is FNYEAQ. This CDR3 spans 14 amino acids. The ends were cut back, 5 bases at V and 8 bases at J, with 16 bases in the middle. CDR3 nucleotides: TGTGCCAGCAGCCCGTTCACGCGAGTCGATGAGCAGTTCTTC. Its protein is CASSPFTRVDEQFF.

The V gene is TRBV6-5, the J gene TRBJ2-1; 11 nucleotides line up with TRBD2. CDR3 size: 15 residues. With 6 bases clipped from V and 3 bases from J, the junction kept 4 bases outside the gene matches. Germline V lookup: CDR1 MNHEY, CDR2 SVGAGI. The CDR3, as DNA: TGTGCCAGCAGACGGGGACTAGCGGTCTACAATGAGCAGTTCTTC. Protein: CASRRGLAVYNEQFF.

The rearrangement joins TRBV10-3 to TRBJ2-6; TRBD1 aligns across 8 bases. V dropped 2 bases and J dropped 1; count of bases not matched to a gene: 4. The germline CDR1 and CDR2 sequences are ENHRY and SYGVKD. The CDR3 runs to 17 residues. CDR3 nucleotide sequence: TGTGCCATCAGTGAGAGGGACAGGTTGTCTGGGGCCAACGTCCTGACTTTC. It is translated as CAISERDRLSGANVLTF.

The V and J genes are TRBV19 and TRBJ1-2; possible D gene TRBD1, 5 bases. Germline CDR1 and CDR2: LNHDA and SQIVND (reference sequence). The CDR3 totals 14 residues. Trimming left V 3 bases short and J 4 bases short, with 12 bases between. The CDR3 spells CASSMDKGPYGYTF. CDR3 DNA: TGTGCCAGTAGTATGGACAAGGGGCCCTATGGCTACACCTTC.

The V and J genes are TRBV7-9 and TRBJ1-1; 9 bases are shared with TRBD1. Looked up from germline, CDR1 is SEHNR and CDR2 is FQNEAQ (reference sequence). With V trimmed by 4 bases and J by 11 bases, 11 bases remained unmatched. The CDR3 runs to 14 residues. In DNA, the CDR3 is TGTGCCAGCAGCTCCTCTGGGTGGACAGGGGAGGCTTTCTTT. Translation gives CASSSSGWTGEAFF.

The CDR3 is CASAPGSAGNTEAFF. The CDR3 nucleotides read TGTGCTAGTGCCCCCGGGTCGGCCGGGAACACTGAAGCTTTCTTT. The chain couples TRBV12-5 to TRBJ1-1; D ambiguous. The CDR3 consists of 15 residues. V dropped 7 bases and J dropped 1 base, with 16 bases sitting between them. Germline values: CDR1 LGHNT, CDR2 FRNRAP.

This chain links TRBV15 with TRBJ1-2, with TRBD1 matching 12 bases. The CDR3 sequence is 18 residues long. CDR1 is LNHNV, CDR2 YYDKDF, per germline (reference sequence). V was pared by 4 bases and J by 0 bases, with 9 bases of the junction left unmatched. The CDR3 is CATSIDRDRGPTNYGYTF. In nucleotides, the CDR3 is TGTGCCACCAGCATAGACCGGGACAGGGGGCCAACTAACTATGGCTACACCTTC.

This chain connects TRBV29-1 to TRBJ1-1; D is unresolved. V dropped 3 bases and J dropped 0 bases, with 11 bases sitting between them. CDR1 and CDR2 (germline): SQVTM, ANQGSEA. CDR3 length: 14 amino acids. The CDR3 DNA reads TGCAGCGTTGATTGGCACCCAATGAACACTGAAGCTTTCTTT. Protein sequence: CSVDWHPMNTEAFF.

The rearrangement joins TRBV19 to TRBJ1-5, with D unclear. The CDR3 runs 14 residues. The V gene's germline CDR1 is LNHDA and CDR2 SQIVND (reference sequence). V was cut by 1 base and J by 3 bases, with 7 bases left in between. CDR3 in amino acids: CASSIVEVNQPQHF. The CDR3 DNA follows: TGTGCCAGTAGTATAGTGGAAGTCAATCAGCCCCAGCATTTT.

The V gene is TRBV7-8, the J gene TRBJ1-1; D remains unclear. This CDR3 comprises 14 residues. The germline V gene encodes CDR1 SGHVS and CDR2 FQNEAQ. V dropped 5 bases and J dropped 2 bases, with 12 bases sitting between them. This chain's CDR3 is CASSIGEGNTEAFF. CDR3 nucleotide sequence: TGTGCCAGCAGCATCGGAGAGGGAAACACTGAAGCTTTCTTT.

The V and J genes are TRBV7-9 and TRBJ2-2; 15 positions agree with TRBD2. The CDR3 consists of 17 residues. Per germline, CDR1 SEHNR and CDR2 FQNEAQ (reference sequence). Unmatched junction bases numbered 7, after V lost 4 bases and J lost 7 bases. This CDR3 is CASSSRTSGGARGELFF. CDR3 in DNA: TGTGCCAGCAGCTCCCGGACTAGCGGGGGGGCTCGCGGGGAGCTGTTTTTT.

This chain connects TRBV4-1 to TRBJ2-1; TRBD2 aligns across 8 bases. Germline values: CDR1 MGHRA, CDR2 YSYEKL. The CDR3 loop spans 16 amino acids. After removal of 1 base from V and 4 bases from J, the junction contained 6 bases not matched to a gene. The CDR3 DNA reads TGCGCCAGCAGCCAAGCCGGGACTAGTCTTTACAATGAGCAGTTCTTC. Translated: CASSQAGTSLYNEQFF.

V is TRBV12-5 and J is TRBJ1-2; D is ambiguous. V shed 6 bases and J shed 4 bases, with 6 bases lying between them. Per the germline V gene, CDR1 is LGHNT and CDR2 is FRNRAP. This CDR3 has 11 residues. The CDR3 bases are TGTGCTAGTGGGGAACTCTATGGCTACACCTTC. Translated, it gives CASGELYGYTF.

This clone was recorded once. The chain recombines TRBV28 with TRBJ2-6; the D gene is possibly TRBD1 (5 bases). This CDR3 region has 11 residues. Trimming cost V 7 bases and J 17 bases, with 15 bases left between them. CDR1 is MDHEN, CDR2 SYDVKM, per germline. CDR3 bases: TGTGCCAGCAAATCAGGGTCTGTCGTGACTTTC. This encodes CASKSGSVVTF.

This chain links TRBV30 with TRBJ1-6; D gene unclear. The CDR3 consists of 13 residues. Germline CDR1 GTSNPN, CDR2 SVGIG (reference sequence). The germline V and J ends were trimmed by 7 bases and 0 bases, with 7 bases remaining between them. CDR3 DNA: TGTGCCTCCCGGGACTCCTATAATTCACCCCTCCACTTT. Residues: CASRDSYNSPLHF.

The chain is built from TRBV6-5 and TRBJ1-5; the D is unclear. The CDR3 sequence is 13 residues long. The V and J ends lost 6 bases and 4 bases respectively, with 10 bases between them. Germline V gene sequence: CDR1 MNHEY, CDR2 SVGAGI. CDR3 loop: CASRSHGNQPQHF. Written as DNA, the CDR3 is TGTGCCAGCAGATCGCACGGGAATCAGCCCCAGCATTTT.